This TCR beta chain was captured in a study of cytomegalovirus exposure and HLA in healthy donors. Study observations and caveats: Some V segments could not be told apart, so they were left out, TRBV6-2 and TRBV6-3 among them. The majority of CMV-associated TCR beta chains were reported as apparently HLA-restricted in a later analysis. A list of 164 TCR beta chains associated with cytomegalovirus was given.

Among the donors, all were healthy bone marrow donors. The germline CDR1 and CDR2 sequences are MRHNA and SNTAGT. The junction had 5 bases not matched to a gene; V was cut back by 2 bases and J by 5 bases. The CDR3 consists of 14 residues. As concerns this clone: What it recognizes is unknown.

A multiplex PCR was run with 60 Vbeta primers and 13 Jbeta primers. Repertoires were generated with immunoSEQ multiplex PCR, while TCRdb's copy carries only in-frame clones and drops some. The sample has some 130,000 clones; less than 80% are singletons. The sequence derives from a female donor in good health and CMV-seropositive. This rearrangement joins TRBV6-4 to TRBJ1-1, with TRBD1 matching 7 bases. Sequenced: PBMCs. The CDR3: CASSDPGGRTEAFF. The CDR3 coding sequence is TGTGCCAGCAGTGACCCAGGGGGGAGAACTGAAGCTTTCTTT.